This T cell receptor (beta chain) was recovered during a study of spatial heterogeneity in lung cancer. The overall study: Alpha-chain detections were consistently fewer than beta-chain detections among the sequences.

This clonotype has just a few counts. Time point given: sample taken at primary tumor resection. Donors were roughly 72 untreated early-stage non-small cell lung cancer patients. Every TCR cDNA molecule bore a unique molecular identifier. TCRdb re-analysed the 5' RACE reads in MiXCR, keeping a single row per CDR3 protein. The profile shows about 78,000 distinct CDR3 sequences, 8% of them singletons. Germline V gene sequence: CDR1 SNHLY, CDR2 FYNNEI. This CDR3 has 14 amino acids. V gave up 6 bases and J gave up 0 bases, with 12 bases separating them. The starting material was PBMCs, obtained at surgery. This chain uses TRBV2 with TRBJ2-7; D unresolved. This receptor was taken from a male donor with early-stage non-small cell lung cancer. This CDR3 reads CASREPRASYEQYF. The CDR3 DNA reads TGTGCCAGCAGGGAACCACGGGCCTCCTACGAGCAGTACTTC.